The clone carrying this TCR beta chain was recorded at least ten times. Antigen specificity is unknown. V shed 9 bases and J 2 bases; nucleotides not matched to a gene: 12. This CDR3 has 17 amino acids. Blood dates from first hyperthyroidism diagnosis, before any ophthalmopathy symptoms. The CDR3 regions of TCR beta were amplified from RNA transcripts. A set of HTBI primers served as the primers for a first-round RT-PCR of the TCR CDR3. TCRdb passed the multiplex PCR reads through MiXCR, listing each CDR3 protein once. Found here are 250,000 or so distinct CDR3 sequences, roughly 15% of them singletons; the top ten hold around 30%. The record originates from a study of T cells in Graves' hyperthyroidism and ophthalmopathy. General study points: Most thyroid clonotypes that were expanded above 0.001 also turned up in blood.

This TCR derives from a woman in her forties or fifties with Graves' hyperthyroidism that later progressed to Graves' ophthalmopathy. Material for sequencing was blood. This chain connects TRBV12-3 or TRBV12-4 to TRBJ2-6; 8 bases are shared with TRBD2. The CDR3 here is CASNGGGLIPGANVLTF. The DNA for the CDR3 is TGTGCCAGTAACGGGGGGGGCCTCATTCCTGGGGCCAACGTCCTGACTTTC.